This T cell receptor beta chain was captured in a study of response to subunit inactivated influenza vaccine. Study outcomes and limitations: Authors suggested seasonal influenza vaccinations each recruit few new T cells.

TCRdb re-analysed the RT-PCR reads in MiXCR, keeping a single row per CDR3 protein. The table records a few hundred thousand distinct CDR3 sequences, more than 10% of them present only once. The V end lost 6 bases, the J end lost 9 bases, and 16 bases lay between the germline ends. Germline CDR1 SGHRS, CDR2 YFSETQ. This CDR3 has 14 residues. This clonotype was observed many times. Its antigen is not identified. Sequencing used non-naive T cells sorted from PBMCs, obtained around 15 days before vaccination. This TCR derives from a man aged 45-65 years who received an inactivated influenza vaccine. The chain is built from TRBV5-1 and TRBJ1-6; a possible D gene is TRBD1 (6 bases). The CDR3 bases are TGCGCCAGCACCCCCGGGACACGGCGTTCACCCCTCCACTTT. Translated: CASTPGTRRSPLHF.